This T cell receptor (beta chain) was identified in a study of beta chain features in type 1 diabetes. Study conclusions and caveats: All four CD4+ subsets of Type 1 diabetes patients contained TCRB CDR3s that were moderately but significantly shorter. Although PCR might favor shorter templates, it would do so equally in patients and controls.

Stem cell-like memory, regulatory, central memory and naive CD4+ cells were sorted via CD45RO/CCR7/CD25/CD127/CD95/CD27. Without exception, sorted populations had purity beyond 98%. CDR3 length: 12 amino acids. The germline V gene encodes CDR1 GTSNPN and CDR2 SVGIG (reference sequence). Trimming left V 3 bases short and J 3 bases short, with 8 bases between. A word on this clone: Its specificity is unknown. The same CDR3 arises from other DNA sequences in this sample as well.

The investigators reverse transcribed all of the isolated RNA, so they sequenced expressed TCRB transcripts. For naive, central memory and regulatory T cell samples, reads averaged around 3.8 million. The method was immunoSEQ multiplex PCR; TCRdb's version includes in-frame clones alone and lacks a portion of them. The sample shows a few hundred thousand clones, 13% of them seen only once. The specimen sequenced was naive CD4+ T cells from blood. This chain links TRBV30 with TRBJ1-2; weak D call: TRBD1 (5 bases). The TCR originated in a woman in her late teens or twenties with type 1 diabetes. The CDR3 protein is CAWSGGDYGYTF. The CDR3 bases are TGTGCCTGGAGCGGGGGTGACTATGGCTACACCTTC.